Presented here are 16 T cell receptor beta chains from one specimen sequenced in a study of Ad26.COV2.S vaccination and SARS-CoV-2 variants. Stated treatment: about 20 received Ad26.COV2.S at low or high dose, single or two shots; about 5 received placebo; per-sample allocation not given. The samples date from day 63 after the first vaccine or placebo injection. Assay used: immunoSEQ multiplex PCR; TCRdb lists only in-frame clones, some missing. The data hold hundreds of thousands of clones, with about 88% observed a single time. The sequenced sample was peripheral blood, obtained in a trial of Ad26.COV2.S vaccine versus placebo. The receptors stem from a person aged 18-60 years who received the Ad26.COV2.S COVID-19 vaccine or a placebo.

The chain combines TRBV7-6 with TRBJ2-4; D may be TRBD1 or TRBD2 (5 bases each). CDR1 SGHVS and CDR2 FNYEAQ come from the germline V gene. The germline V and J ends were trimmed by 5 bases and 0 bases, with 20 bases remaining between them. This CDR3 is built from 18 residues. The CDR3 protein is CASSPNSGTALAKNIQYF. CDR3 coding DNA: TGTGCCAGCAGCCCCAACTCCGGGACGGCACTAGCCAAAAACATTCAGTACTTC. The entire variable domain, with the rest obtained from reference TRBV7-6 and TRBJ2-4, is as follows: GAGVSQSPRYKVTKRGQDVALRCDPISGHVSLYWYRQALGQGPEFLTYFNYEAQQDKSGLPNDRFSAERPEGSISTLTIQRTEQRDSAMYRCASSPNSGTALAKNIQYFGAGTRLSVL.

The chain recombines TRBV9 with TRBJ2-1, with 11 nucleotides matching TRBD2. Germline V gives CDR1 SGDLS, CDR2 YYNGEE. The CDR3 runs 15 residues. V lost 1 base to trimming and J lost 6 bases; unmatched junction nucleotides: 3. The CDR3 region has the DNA TGTGCCAGCAGCGTAACTAGCGGGAGTCTCAATGAGCAGTTCTTC. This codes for CASSVTSGSLNEQFF.

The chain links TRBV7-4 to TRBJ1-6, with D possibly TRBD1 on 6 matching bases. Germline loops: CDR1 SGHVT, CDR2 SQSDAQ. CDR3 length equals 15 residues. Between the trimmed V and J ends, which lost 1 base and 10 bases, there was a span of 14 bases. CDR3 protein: CASSLGVAGESPLHF. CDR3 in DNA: TGTGCCAGCAGCTTAGGAGTGGCAGGGGAGTCACCCCTCCACTTT.

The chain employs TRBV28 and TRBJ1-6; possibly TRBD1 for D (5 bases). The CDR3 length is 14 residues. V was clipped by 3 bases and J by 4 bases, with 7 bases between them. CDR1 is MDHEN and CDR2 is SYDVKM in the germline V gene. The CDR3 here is CASSLGGYNSPLHF. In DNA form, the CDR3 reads TGTGCCAGCAGTTTGGGGGGATATAATTCACCCCTCCACTTT. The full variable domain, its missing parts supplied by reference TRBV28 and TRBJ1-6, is DVKVTQSSRYLVKRTGEKVFLECVQDMDHENMFWYRQDPGLGLRLIYFSYDVKMKEKGDIPEGYSVSREKKERFSLILESASTNQTSMYLCASSLGGYNSPLHFGNGTRLTVT.

CDR3 region: CASLPRQSSYNSPLHF. The CDR3 nucleotides read TGTGCCAGCCTCCCCCGGCAAAGCTCCTATAATTCACCCCTCCACTTT. The rearrangement links TRBV19 to TRBJ1-6; D is unresolved. The ends were cut back, 9 bases at V and 0 bases at J, with 15 bases in the middle. The length of the CDR3 is 16 residues. From germline, CDR1 is LNHDA and CDR2 SQIVND (reference sequence).

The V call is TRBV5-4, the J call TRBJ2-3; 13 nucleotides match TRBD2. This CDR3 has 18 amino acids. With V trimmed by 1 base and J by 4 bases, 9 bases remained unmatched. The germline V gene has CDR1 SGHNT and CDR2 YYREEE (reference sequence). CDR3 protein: CASSLNGLAGVGADTQYF. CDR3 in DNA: TGTGCCAGCAGCTTGAATGGACTAGCGGGAGTAGGGGCAGATACGCAGTATTTT.

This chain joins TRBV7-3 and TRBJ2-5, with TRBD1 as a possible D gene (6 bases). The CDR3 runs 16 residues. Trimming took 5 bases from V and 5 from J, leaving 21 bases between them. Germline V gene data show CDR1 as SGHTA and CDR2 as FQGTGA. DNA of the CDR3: TGTGCCAGCAGCCTGAGCAGGGACATAATGTCGGAGACCCAGTACTTC. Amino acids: CASSLSRDIMSETQYF.

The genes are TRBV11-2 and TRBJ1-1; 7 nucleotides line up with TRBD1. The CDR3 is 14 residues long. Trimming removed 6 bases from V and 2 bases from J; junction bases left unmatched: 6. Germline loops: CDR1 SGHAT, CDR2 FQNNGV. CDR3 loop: CASRSTGLNTEAFF. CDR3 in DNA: TGTGCCAGCAGATCGACAGGGCTTAACACTGAAGCTTTCTTT.

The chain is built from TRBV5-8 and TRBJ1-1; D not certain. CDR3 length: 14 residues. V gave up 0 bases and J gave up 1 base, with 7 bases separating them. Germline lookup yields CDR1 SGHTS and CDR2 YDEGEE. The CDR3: CASSLVFRNTEAFF. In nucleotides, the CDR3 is TGTGCCAGCAGCTTGGTTTTTCGGAACACTGAAGCTTTCTTT.

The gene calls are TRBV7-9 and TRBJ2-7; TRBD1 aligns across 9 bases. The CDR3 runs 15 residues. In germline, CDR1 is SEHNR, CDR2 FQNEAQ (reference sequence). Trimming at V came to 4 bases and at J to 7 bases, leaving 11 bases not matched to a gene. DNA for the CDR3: TGTGCCAGCAGCTCCCTAATACAGGGGGCGAGAGAGCAGTACTTC. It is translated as CASSSLIQGAREQYF. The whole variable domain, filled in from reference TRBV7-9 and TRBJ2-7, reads DTGVSQNPRHKITKRGQNVTFRCDPISEHNRLYWYRQTLGQGPEFLTYFQNEAQLEKSRLLSDRFSAERPKGSFSTLEIQRTEQGDSAMYLCASSSLIQGAREQYFGPGTRLTVT.

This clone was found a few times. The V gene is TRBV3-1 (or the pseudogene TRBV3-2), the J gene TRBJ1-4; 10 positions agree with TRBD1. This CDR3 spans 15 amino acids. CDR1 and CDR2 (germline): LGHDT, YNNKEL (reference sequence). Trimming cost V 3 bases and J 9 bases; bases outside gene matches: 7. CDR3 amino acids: CASSHLSGQGKKLFF. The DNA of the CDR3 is TGTGCCAGCAGCCACTTATCGGGACAGGGGAAAAAACTGTTTTTT.

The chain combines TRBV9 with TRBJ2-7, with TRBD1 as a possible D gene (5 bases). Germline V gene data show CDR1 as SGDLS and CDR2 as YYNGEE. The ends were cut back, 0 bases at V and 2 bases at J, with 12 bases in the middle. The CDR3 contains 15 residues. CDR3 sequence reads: CASSVDPGNTYEQYF. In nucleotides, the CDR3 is TGTGCCAGCAGCGTAGATCCAGGGAATACCTACGAGCAGTACTTC.

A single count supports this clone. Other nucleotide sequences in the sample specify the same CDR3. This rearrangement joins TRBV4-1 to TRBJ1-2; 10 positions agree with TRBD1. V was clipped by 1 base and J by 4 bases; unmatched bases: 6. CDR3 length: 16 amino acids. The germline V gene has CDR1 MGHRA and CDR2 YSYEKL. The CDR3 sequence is CASSQGTGGGGYGYTF. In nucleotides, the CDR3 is TGCGCCAGCAGCCAAGGGACAGGGGGAGGAGGCTATGGCTACACCTTC.

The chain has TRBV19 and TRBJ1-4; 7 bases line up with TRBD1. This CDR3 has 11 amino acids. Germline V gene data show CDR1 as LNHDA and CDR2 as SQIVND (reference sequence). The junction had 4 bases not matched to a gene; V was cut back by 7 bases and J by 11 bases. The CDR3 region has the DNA TGTGCCAGTATCACAGGGGATAAACTGTTTTTT. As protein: CASITGDKLFF.

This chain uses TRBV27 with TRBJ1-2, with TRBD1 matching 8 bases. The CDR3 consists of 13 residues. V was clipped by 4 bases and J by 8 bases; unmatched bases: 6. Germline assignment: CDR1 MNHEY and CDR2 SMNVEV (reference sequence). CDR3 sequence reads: CASSWTGRYGYTF. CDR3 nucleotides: TGTGCCAGCAGTTGGACAGGGAGGTACGGCTACACCTTC.

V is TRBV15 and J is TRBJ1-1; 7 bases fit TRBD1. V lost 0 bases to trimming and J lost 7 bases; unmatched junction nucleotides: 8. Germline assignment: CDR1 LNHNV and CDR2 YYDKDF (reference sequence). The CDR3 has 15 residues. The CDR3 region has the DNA TGTGCCACCAGCAGAGATTTATACAGGGGCCATGAAGCTTTCTTT. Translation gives CATSRDLYRGHEAFF.